Below are 11 T cell receptor beta chains sequenced from a single sample in a study of blood T cell repertoires in COVID-19. Assay used: immunoSEQ multiplex PCR; TCRdb lists only in-frame clones, some missing. This table holds 250,000 to 300,000 clones, 65% to 90% found once. The sequenced material came from peripheral blood. The origin of the receptors is a woman in her seventies with COVID-19, enrolled during active disease.

The chain carries TRBV18 and TRBJ2-7; perhaps TRBD1 as D (6 bases). The germline V gene has CDR1 KGHSH and CDR2 LQKENI. Trimming pared 3 bases from V and 2 bases from J, leaving 11 bases between. The CDR3 is made up of 14 amino acids. CDR3 coding DNA: TGTGCCAGCTCACCCGACAGGACCGCCTACGAGCAGTACTTC. As protein: CASSPDRTAYEQYF.

Written as DNA, the CDR3 is TGTGCCAGCTCGCCCTGGACAGGGAAAGAGACCCAGTACTTC. Protein product: CASSPWTGKETQYF. V usage is TRBV18 and J usage is TRBJ2-5; 8 positions agree with TRBD1. CDR1 is KGHSH, CDR2 LQKENI, per germline. The CDR3 has 14 amino acids. The V and J ends lost 6 bases and 3 bases, in that order; junction bases with no gene match: 6.

The chain carries TRBV5-1 and TRBJ2-1, with a weak D call TRBD2 (6 bases). V gave up 0 bases and J gave up 0 bases, with 13 bases separating them. CDR1 SGHRS and CDR2 YFSETQ come from the germline V gene. The length of the CDR3 is 17 residues. The CDR3 coding sequence is TGCGCCAGCAGCTTGGAGGGACTCCGTAGCTCCTACAATGAGCAGTTCTTC. Its protein product is CASSLEGLRSSYNEQFF.

The CDR3 bases are TGTGCTAGTGGTTTAATCGCGGGGTCCTCCTACAATGAGCAGTTCTTC. Protein product: CASGLIAGSSYNEQFF. The gene calls are TRBV12-5 and TRBJ2-1; weak D call: TRBD2 (6 bases). CDR1 is LGHNT and CDR2 is FRNRAP in the germline V gene. This CDR3 spans 16 amino acids. V lost 3 bases and J 0 bases, leaving 12 bases between the germline ends.

V and J are TRBV9 and TRBJ2-5, with 12 bases aligning to TRBD2. With V trimmed by 4 bases and J by 5 bases, 6 bases remained unmatched. The CDR3 has 15 residues. Per the germline V gene, CDR1 is SGDLS and CDR2 is YYNGEE. DNA for the CDR3: TGTGCCAGCAGCCCTAGCGGGGGGGCCGTGGAGACCCAGTACTTC. Translation: CASSPSGGAVETQYF.

This sequence joins TRBV4-1 and TRBJ1-1; D remains unclear. Trimming cost V 3 bases and J 1 base, with 6 bases left between them. Germline V lookup: CDR1 MGHRA, CDR2 YSYEKL. The CDR3 consists of 13 residues. The CDR3 loop is CASSQGGNTEAFF. Written as DNA, the CDR3 is TGCGCCAGCAGCCAGGGAGGGAACACTGAAGCTTTCTTT.

The chain links TRBV5-1 to TRBJ2-7; 9 bases line up with TRBD1. Germline lookup yields CDR1 SGHRS and CDR2 YFSETQ. V shed 4 bases and J 1 base; nucleotides not matched to a gene: 9. CDR3 length: 16 residues. For the CDR3, the DNA is TGCGCCAGCAGCACCACCGGGACAGGGATATCCTACGAGCAGTACTTC. It translates to CASSTTGTGISYEQYF. The variable domain in full, with the rest retrieved from reference TRBV5-1 and TRBJ2-7, is KAGVTQTPRYLIKTRGQQVTLSCSPISGHRSVSWYQQTPGQGLQFLFEYFSETQRNKGNFPGRFSGRQFSNSRSEMNVSTLELGDSALYLCASSTTGTGISYEQYFGPGTRLTVT.

This clone occurred once. V usage is TRBV3-1 (or the pseudogene TRBV3-2) and J usage is TRBJ2-7; TRBD1 matches at 9 bases. Germline CDR1 and CDR2: LGHDT and YNNKEL (reference sequence). V shed 0 bases, J shed 2 bases, and the junction held 2 bases outside the gene matches. CDR3 size: 15 residues. The CDR3, as DNA: TGTGCCAGCAGCCAAGATGGGACAGGGACCTACGAGCAGTACTTC. As protein: CASSQDGTGTYEQYF.

The chain couples TRBV6-5 to TRBJ2-3; 10 bases align to TRBD2. Germline CDR1 MNHEY, CDR2 SVGAGI. CDR3 length: 15 amino acids. Trimming took 6 bases from V and 5 from J; bases not matched to a gene: 8. The CDR3 sequence is CASRRAGGPGDTQYF. CDR3 nucleotide sequence: TGTGCCAGCAGGAGAGCGGGGGGGCCGGGAGATACGCAGTATTTT.

This sequence joins TRBV5-1 and TRBJ2-3; weak D call: TRBD2 (5 bases). There are 15 residues in the CDR3. Trimming stripped 0 bases from V and 2 bases from J, with 10 bases between. CDR1 is SGHRS and CDR2 is YFSETQ in the germline V gene. The CDR3 spells CASSLAGSPTDTQYF. The CDR3 DNA follows: TGCGCCAGCAGCTTGGCGGGGAGTCCCACAGATACGCAGTATTTT.

J is TRBJ2-3 and V is TRBV19; 12 bases fit TRBD2. CDR3 size: 18 residues. The J segment lost 6 bases and the V segment lost 4 bases, leaving 14 bases of the junction unmatched. Germline CDR1 LNHDA, CDR2 SQIVND (reference sequence). CDR3 residues: CASSTGQTSGGPRDTQYF. CDR3 sequence (DNA): TGTGCCAGTAGTACCGGACAAACTAGCGGGGGGCCGAGGGATACGCAGTATTTT.